Sequencing of this TCR beta chain was carried out in a study of T cells in Graves' hyperthyroidism and ophthalmopathy (dated by TCRdb to the late 2010s). In the study overall: Peripheral blood was sampled at the time of initial diagnosis, prior to any treatment. After blood sampling, hyperthyroidism patients were treated with methimazole at a starting dose of 30 mg daily, and ophthalmopathy patients were treated with high-dose intravenous methylprednisolone. The 90 to 100 discovery patients were randomly split 7:3 into training and test sets. Thyroid tissue and blood T-cell repertoires from over 5 Graves' hyperthyroidism patients were also compared in the study. TCR V-J signatures able to tell the groups apart were searched for in a discovery cohort of 100 or so patients, of whom more than 40 had Graves' ophthalmopathy and under 65 had stable Graves' hyperthyroidism. According to the paper, TCR Vbeta CDR3 sequencing was carried out on more than 120 peripheral blood samples, which came from 40 to 45 ophthalmopathy, under 80 hyperthyroidism and roughly 17 progressor patients. Whether ophthalmopathy could be predicted prospectively was tested in an independent validation cohort made up of under 20 hyperthyroidism patients plus 17 patients who later progressed to ophthalmopathy. What the work shows at the level of the full study, not this receptor alone: Ophthalmopathy was separated from stable hyperthyroidism by a 13 V-J signature model, with about 86% sensitivity and about 81% specificity obtained in cross-validation and 80%/75% obtained in testing. Blood samples also contained most of the expanded thyroid clonotypes (frequency above 0.001), which suggests that blood repertoires may reflect thyroid immune responses. In validation, progression to ophthalmopathy was predicted by the model with nearly 71% sensitivity and 72.22% specificity, a median of roughly 6.4 months before onset. No statistical method was used to set the sample size in advance, and investigators knew the group allocation.

Amplification of TCR beta CDR3 regions was carried out from RNA transcripts. For the first round of RT-PCR on the TCR CDR3, the HTBI primer set was used together with the Qiagen OneStep RT-PCR kit. Libraries were constructed in a second round of multiplex PCR, after which size selection and purification were carried out. Sequencing of the libraries was done on an Illumina HiSeq2000 using paired-end 100 bp reads. From the authors' description of their analysis: SOAPnuke was used to process the raw data, with reads discarded if the reads contained adapters or uncalled bases, had a mean Phred below 15, or lacked an exact constant-primer or identifier match. High-quality paired reads were merged using COPE v1.2.5, and each unique nucleotide sequence was defined as a clonotype. MiTCR v1.1 was used to align clonotypes to the IMGT TRBV, TRBD and TRBJ reference segments. Analysis was restricted to V-J combinations with a frequency above 0.0001, which covered roughly 99% of repertoires. The TCS score was defined as the ratio of F50 (clonal expansion) to E x V (chaos), calculated using BLOSUM62-based TCRdist between CDR3 peptides within each V-J. Welch's t-statistics and random forest reduced some 510 V-J features to around 14, which were used in a naive Bayes classifier (R e1071). Starting from the raw public reads, TCRdb applied fastp trimming at Q25, assembled clones with MiXCR and retained in-frame beta chains. Every entry covers one CDR3 protein and lists the most common genes and DNA from its rows. Here the V and J calls rest on TCRdb's processing, not on the authors' analysis. Present in this sample are some 350,000 distinct CDR3 sequences, about a sixth of which were seen just once. Clones ranked in the top ten supply 25% to 35% of the sample.

The germline V gene sets CDR1 to MDHEN and CDR2 to SYDVKM. The CDR3 holds 13 amino acids from the cysteine to the phenylalanine. Only CDR3 DNA is held: 39 bases, read in frame from base 1. The V end loses 8 bases and the J end loses 3 bases, and a stretch of 14 bases separates them. This clonotype was seen ten or more times. Its antigen specificity is not known. Base qualities are missing; no much larger clone stands one base away. Hyperthyroidism patients were newly diagnosed, had a disease duration of under 2 months, and were aged 18 to 65 years. Patients with uncontrolled infections, other autoimmune diseases, pregnancy or lactation were excluded. Diagnoses relied on clinical symptoms, serum thyroxine and TRAb, thyroid ultrasound and orbital computed tomography. Blood from progressor patients was collected at the time of first diagnosis with hyperthyroidism, before any ophthalmopathy symptoms had appeared. Ficoll-Paque density gradient centrifugation was used to isolate PBMCs from about 10 ml of fresh peripheral blood. Progressor patients were defined as those initially diagnosed with Graves' hyperthyroidism in whom ophthalmopathy developed during follow-up. Total RNA was extracted using Trizol reagent, and RNA quality was assessed on an Agilent 2100 Bioanalyzer.

In this chain, TRBV28 is recombined with TRBJ2-7; the D gene is possibly TRBD2, with 5 bases matching. The receptor was derived from a woman between 18 and 29 years old with Graves' hyperthyroidism that later progressed to Graves' ophthalmopathy. The source material was blood. The CDR3 reads CASWEGTSYEQYF. The DNA reads as follows: TGTGCCAGCTGGGAAGGAACTAGCTACGAGCAGTACTTC. The CDR3 plus the reference TRBV28 and TRBJ2-7 genes for the other parts give the full variable domain: DVKVTQSSRYLVKRTGEKVFLECVQDMDHENMFWYRQDPGLGLRLIYFSYDVKMKEKGDIPEGYSVSREKKERFSLILESASTNQTSMYLCASWEGTSYEQYFGPGTRLTVT.